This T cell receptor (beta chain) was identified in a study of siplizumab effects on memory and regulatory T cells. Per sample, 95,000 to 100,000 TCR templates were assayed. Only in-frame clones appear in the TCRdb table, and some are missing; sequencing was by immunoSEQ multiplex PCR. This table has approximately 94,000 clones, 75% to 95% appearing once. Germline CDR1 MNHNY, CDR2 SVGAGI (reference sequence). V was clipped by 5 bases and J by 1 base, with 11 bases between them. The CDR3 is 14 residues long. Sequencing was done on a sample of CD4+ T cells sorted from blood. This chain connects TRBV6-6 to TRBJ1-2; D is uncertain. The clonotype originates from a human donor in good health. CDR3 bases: TGTGCCAGCAGTAAGGGCAATGTTAACTATGGCTACACCTTC. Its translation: CASSKGNVNYGYTF.